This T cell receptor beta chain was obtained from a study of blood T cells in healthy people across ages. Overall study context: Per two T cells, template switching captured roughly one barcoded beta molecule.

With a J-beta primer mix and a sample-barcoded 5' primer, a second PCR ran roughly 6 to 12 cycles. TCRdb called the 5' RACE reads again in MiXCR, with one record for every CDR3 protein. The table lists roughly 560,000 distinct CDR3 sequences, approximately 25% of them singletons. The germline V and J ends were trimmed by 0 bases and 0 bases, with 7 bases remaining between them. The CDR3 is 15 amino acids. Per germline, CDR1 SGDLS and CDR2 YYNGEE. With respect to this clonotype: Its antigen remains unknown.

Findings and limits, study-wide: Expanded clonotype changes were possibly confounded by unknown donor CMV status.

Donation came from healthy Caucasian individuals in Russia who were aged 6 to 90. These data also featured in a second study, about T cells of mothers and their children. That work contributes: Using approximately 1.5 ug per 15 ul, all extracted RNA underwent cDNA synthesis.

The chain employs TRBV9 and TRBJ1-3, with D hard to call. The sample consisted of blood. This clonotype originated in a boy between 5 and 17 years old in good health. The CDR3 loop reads CASSVGPFSGNTIYF. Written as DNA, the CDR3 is TGTGCCAGCAGCGTAGGTCCCTTCTCTGGAAACACCATATATTTT.